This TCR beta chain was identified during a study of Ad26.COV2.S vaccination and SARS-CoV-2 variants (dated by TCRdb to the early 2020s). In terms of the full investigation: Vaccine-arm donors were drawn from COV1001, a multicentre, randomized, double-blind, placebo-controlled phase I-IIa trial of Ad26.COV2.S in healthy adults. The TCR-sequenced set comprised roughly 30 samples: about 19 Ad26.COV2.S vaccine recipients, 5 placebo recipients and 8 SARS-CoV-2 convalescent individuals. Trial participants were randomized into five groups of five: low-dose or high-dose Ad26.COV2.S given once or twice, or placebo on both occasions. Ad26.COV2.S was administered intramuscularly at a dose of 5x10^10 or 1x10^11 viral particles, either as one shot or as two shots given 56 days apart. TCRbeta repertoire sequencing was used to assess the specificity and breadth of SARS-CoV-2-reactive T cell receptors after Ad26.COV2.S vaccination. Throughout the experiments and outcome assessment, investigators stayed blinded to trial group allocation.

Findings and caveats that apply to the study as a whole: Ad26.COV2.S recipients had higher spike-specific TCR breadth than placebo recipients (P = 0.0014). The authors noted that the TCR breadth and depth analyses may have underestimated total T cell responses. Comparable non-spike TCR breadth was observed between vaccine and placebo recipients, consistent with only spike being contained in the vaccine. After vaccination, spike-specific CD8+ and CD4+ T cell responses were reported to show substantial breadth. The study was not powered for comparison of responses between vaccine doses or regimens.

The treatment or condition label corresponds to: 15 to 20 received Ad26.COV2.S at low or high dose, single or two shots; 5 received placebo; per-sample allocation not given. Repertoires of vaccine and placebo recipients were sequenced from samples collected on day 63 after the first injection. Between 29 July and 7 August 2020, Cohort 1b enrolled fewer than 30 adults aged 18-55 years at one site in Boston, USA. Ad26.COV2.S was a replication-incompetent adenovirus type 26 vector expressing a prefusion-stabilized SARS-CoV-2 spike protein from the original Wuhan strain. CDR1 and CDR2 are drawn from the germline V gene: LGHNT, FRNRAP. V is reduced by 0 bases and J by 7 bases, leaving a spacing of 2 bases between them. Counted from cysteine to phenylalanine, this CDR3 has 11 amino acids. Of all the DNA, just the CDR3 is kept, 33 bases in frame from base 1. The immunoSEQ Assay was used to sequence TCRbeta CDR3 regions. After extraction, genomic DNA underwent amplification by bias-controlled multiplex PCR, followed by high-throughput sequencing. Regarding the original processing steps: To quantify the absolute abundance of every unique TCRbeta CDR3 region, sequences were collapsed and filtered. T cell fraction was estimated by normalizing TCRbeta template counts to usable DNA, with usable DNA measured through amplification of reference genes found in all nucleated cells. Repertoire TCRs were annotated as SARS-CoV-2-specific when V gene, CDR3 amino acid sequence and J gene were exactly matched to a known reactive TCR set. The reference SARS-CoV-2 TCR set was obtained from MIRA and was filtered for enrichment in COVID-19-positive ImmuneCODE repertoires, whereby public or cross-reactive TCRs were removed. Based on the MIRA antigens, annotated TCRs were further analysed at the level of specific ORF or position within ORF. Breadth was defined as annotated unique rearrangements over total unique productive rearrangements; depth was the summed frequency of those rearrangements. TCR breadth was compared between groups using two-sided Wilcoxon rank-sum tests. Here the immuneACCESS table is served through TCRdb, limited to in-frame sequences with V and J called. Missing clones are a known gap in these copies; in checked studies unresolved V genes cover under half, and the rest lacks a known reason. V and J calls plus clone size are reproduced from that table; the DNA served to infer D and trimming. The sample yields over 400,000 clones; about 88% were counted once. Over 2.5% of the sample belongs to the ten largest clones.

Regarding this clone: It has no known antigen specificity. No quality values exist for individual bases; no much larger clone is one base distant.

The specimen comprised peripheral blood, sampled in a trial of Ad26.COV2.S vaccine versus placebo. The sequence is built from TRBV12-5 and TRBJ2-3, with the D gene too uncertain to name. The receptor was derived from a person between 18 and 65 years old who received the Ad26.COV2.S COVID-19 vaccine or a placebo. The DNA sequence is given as TGTGCTAGTGGTTTGGTGAATACGCAGTATTTT. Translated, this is CASGLVNTQYF. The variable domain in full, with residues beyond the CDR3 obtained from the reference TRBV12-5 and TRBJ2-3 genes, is DARVTQTPRHKVTEMGQEVTMRCQPILGHNTVFWYRQTMMQGLELLAYFRNRAPLDDSGMPKDRFSAEMPDATLATLKIQPSEPRDSAVYFCASGLVNTQYFGPGTRLTVL.